This T cell receptor (beta chain) was sequenced in a study of blood T cell repertoires in COVID-19. In the study overall: From T cells, B-cell-depleted T cells, or PBMCs came the material, which was cDNA or gDNA.

V lost 4 bases to trimming and J lost 7 bases, with 8 bases between them. The length of the CDR3 is 13 residues. In the source study's methods: Amplified reference gene primers provided the basis for estimating nucleated cell counts. Produced via immunoSEQ multiplex PCR; TCRdb's table is partial and in-frame only. V, J and clone size derive from that table, while D and trimming were established from the DNA sequence. The profile shows around 250,000 clones, 89% of them singletons. The sample was peripheral blood. This rearrangement joins TRBV12-3 or TRBV12-4 to TRBJ1-6; D gene ambiguous. The TCR comes from a middle-aged woman who had recovered from COVID-19. The CDR3, as DNA: TGTGCCAGCAGTTATAACGGGAATTCACCCCTCCACTTT. Its translation is CASSYNGNSPLHF.